This T cell receptor beta chain was captured in a study of T cells in Graves' hyperthyroidism and ophthalmopathy (dated by TCRdb to the late 2010s). About the study as a whole: To identify distinguishing TCR V-J signatures, a discovery cohort of around 100 patients was used, comprising 43 with Graves' ophthalmopathy and about 59 with stable Graves' hyperthyroidism. In addition, the study compared T-cell repertoires in thyroid tissue and in blood from six Graves' hyperthyroidism patients. The 95 to 100 discovery patients were randomly divided into training and test sets at a 7:3 ratio. The paper reports TCR Vbeta CDR3 sequencing of some 140 peripheral blood samples: around 45 ophthalmopathy, fewer than 80 hyperthyroidism and around 17 progressor patients. After sampling, hyperthyroidism patients received methimazole starting at 30 mg daily, and ophthalmopathy patients received high-dose intravenous methylprednisolone. Whether ophthalmopathy could be predicted prospectively was tested in an independent validation cohort made up of about 18 hyperthyroidism patients plus 17 patients who later progressed to ophthalmopathy. Findings and caveats that apply to the study as a whole: In validation, progression to ophthalmopathy was predicted by the model with almost 71% sensitivity and approximately 78% specificity, a median of approximately 6.5 months before onset. Most expanded thyroid clonotypes (frequency above 0.001) were also detected in blood, suggesting blood repertoires may reflect thyroid immune responses. Sample size was not statistically predetermined, and blinding of investigators to group allocation was not performed. Ophthalmopathy was separated from stable hyperthyroidism by a 13 V-J signature model, with around 90% sensitivity and 81% to 82% specificity obtained in cross-validation and 80%/75% obtained in testing.

Patients with uncontrolled infections, other autoimmune diseases, pregnancy or lactation were excluded. Diagnoses were based on clinical symptoms, serum thyroxine and TRAb, thyroid ultrasound and orbital computed tomography. Trizol reagent was used to extract total RNA, and RNA quality was then checked on an Agilent 2100 Bioanalyzer. The TCR beta CDR3 regions were amplified from RNA transcripts. A first-round RT-PCR of the TCR CDR3 used the HTBI primer set with the Qiagen OneStep RT-PCR kit. A second multiplex PCR round built the libraries, followed by size selection and purification. Sequencing of the libraries was done on an Illumina HiSeq2000 using paired-end 100 bp reads. As for the original processing: Raw data were processed with SOAPnuke, discarding reads with adapters, uncalled bases, mean Phred below 15, or no exact constant-primer or identifier match. High-quality paired reads were merged using COPE v1.2.5, and each unique nucleotide sequence was defined as a clonotype. MiTCR v1.1 was used to align the clonotypes against IMGT TRBV, TRBD and TRBJ reference segments. The analysis included only V-J combinations with a frequency above 0.0001, which together covered roughly 99% of the repertoires. The TCS score was defined as the ratio of F50 (clonal expansion) to E x V (chaos), calculated using BLOSUM62-based TCRdist between CDR3 peptides within each V-J. Welch's t-statistics and random forest reduced around 550 V-J features to roughly 13, which were used in a naive Bayes classifier (R e1071). The similarity between thyroid and blood repertoires was quantified using the Morisita-Horn index. Using fastp trimming at Q25 and MiXCR clonotype assembly, TCRdb reanalyzed the public sequencing data and kept in-frame beta chains. CDR3 protein sequences are deduplicated, and each keeps its most common genes and DNA. None of the V and J calls come from the authors' own analysis; TCRdb made them. Recorded for this sample are around 620,000 distinct CDR3 sequences; roughly 46% of them occurred a single time. The leading ten clones occupy roughly 20% of the sample.

The junction shows trimming of 2 bases on V and 7 bases on J, plus 14 bases between the germline ends. From the cysteine through the phenylalanine, the CDR3 covers 13 amino acids. Solely the CDR3 DNA is kept, with 39 bases framed from the first base. CDR1 is given as SQVTM and CDR2 as ANQGSEA, both from the germline V gene. Turning to this clonotype: Which antigen it targets is not known. No base-level quality is on record; no much larger clone is a single base apart.

Sequences were obtained from peripheral blood or thyroid tissue (not recorded which). The chain joins TRBV29-1 to TRBJ1-2; possibly the D gene is TRBD1, per 5 matching bases. This TCR was sampled from an adult woman with Graves' disease, either hyperthyroidism or ophthalmopathy (not recorded which). Here the CDR3 is given as CSVEYVLGGGYTF. The nucleotide sequence is given as TGCAGCGTTGAATACGTCTTGGGGGGTGGCTACACCTTC.